Listed here are 31 T cell receptor beta chains from one sample, sequenced in a study of T cell repertoires in cytomegalovirus infection. TCRdb itself ran the reads through MiXCR, one entry per CDR3 protein. The repertoire holds about 250,000 distinct CDR3 sequences, with 10% to 15% as singletons. The sequencing input was PBMCs. The source of these receptors is a human donor in good health (CMV status not recorded). Some clones in this sample may be carry-over from other donors' samples.

This clonotype was detected only a few times. The chain recombines TRBV19 with TRBJ1-4; no firm D call. The CDR3 runs to 15 residues. In germline, CDR1 is LNHDA, CDR2 SQIVND (reference sequence). Trimming removed 0 bases at V and 3 bases at J, with 8 bases between. CDR3 region: CASSIDRPSNEKLFF. The DNA of the CDR3 is TGTGCCAGTAGTATAGATCGGCCGTCTAATGAAAAACTGTTTTTT.

This clonotype has a handful of counts. The V gene is TRBV7-3, the J gene TRBJ1-1; D is uncertain. Trimming cost V 2 bases and J 2 bases, with 6 bases left between them. Germline loops: CDR1 SGHTA, CDR2 FQGTGA. The CDR3 length is 13 residues. The CDR3 DNA follows: TGTGCCAGCAGCTTAGCAGCCAACACTGAAGCTTTCTTT. Translated, it gives CASSLAANTEAFF.

This clonotype appeared many times. The J gene is TRBJ1-5, the V gene TRBV6-2 or TRBV6-3; D possibly corresponds to TRBD1 (5 bases). There are 14 residues in the CDR3. In germline, CDR1 is MNHEY, CDR2 SVGEGT. V gave up 6 bases and J gave up 1 base, with 10 bases separating them. The CDR3 DNA reads TGTGCCAGCAGGGACACCGTAAGCAATCAGCCCCAGCATTTT. It translates to CASRDTVSNQPQHF.

This clonotype was seen at least ten times. The chain employs TRBV29-1 and TRBJ2-5, with 11 bases that match TRBD2. The ends lost 7 bases at V and 5 bases at J; junction bases unmatched: 3. The CDR3 contains 12 residues. Germline values: CDR1 SQVTM, CDR2 ANQGSEA. CDR3 protein: CSAASGRETQYF. In nucleotides, the CDR3 is TGCAGCGCCGCTAGCGGGAGGGAGACCCAGTACTTC.

This clonotype was observed at least ten times. This chain joins TRBV7-2 and TRBJ2-7, with D perhaps matching TRBD2 (5 bases). The germline V and J ends were trimmed by 5 bases and 4 bases, with 9 bases remaining between them. Germline CDR1 is SGHTA and CDR2 is FQGNSA. The CDR3 is made up of 12 amino acids. CDR3 protein: CASSTPGYEQYF. The CDR3 DNA sequence: TGTGCCAGCAGCACCCCGGGGTACGAGCAGTACTTC.

The chain uses TRBV12-3 or TRBV12-4 and TRBJ2-2; TRBD1 matches 7 bases. The CDR3 contains 15 residues. With 3 bases clipped from V and 3 bases from J, the junction kept 4 bases outside the gene matches. CDR3 nucleotide sequence: TGTGCCAGCAGTTTTGACAGGGCGGACACCGGGGAGCTGTTTTTT. Translating it yields CASSFDRADTGELFF.

The rearrangement joins TRBV4-3 to TRBJ2-7; no definite D call. The CDR3 is made up of 12 amino acids. Germline loops: CDR1 LGHNA, CDR2 YSLEER. V was clipped by 4 bases and J by 7 bases, with 11 bases between them. CDR3 region: CASSLPGGEQYF. CDR3 nucleotide sequence: TGCGCCAGCAGCCTGCCCGGTGGAGAGCAGTACTTC.

This clonotype occurred many times. The V call is TRBV6-6, the J call TRBJ2-1; weak D call: TRBD1 (6 bases). Germline V gene lookup returns CDR1 MNHNY and CDR2 SVGAGI (reference sequence). Trimming pared 5 bases from V and 0 bases from J, leaving 11 bases between. The CDR3 consists of 15 residues. The CDR3 protein is CASSQRGSSYNEQFF. For the CDR3, the DNA is TGTGCCAGCAGTCAAAGGGGGAGCTCCTACAATGAGCAGTTCTTC.

This clonotype occurred many times. The J gene is TRBJ2-5, the V gene TRBV7-3, with a possible D match to TRBD1 (6 bases). This CDR3 has 14 amino acids. CDR1 and CDR2 from the germline V gene are SGHTA and FQGTGA. Between the trimmed V and J ends, which lost 5 bases and 5 bases, there was a span of 15 bases. The CDR3 loop is CASSAGQSRETQYF. The CDR3 nucleotides read TGTGCCAGCAGCGCCGGACAGTCTAGGGAGACCCAGTACTTC.

This clonotype came up many times. The gene calls are TRBV28 and TRBJ1-6; possible D gene TRBD1, 5 bases. This CDR3 is 15 amino acids long. V was clipped by 5 bases and J by 9 bases, with 17 bases between them. In germline, CDR1 is MDHEN, CDR2 SYDVKM. The chain's CDR3 is CASSPSGVGGSPLHF. The CDR3 DNA reads TGTGCCAGCAGTCCCTCGGGGGTGGGAGGTTCACCCCTCCACTTT.

The V gene is TRBV12-3 or TRBV12-4, the J gene TRBJ2-3; D tentatively reads TRBD1 or TRBD2 (6 bases each). The CDR3 totals 14 residues. The V end was cut by 2 bases, the J end by 7 bases, with 13 bases between. The CDR3 reads CASSLRVGGNTQYF. CDR3 DNA sequence: TGTGCCAGCAGTTTAAGGGTAGGGGGGAATACGCAGTATTTT.

The V gene is TRBV11-3, the J gene TRBJ2-1; 10 bases match TRBD1. CDR3 length: 15 amino acids. Trimming cost V 1 base and J 6 bases; bases outside gene matches: 3. Germline V gives CDR1 SGHNT, CDR2 YENEEA. CDR3 DNA sequence: TGTGCCAGCAGCTTAGGACAGGGGGCGACCAATGAGCAGTTCTTC. It is translated as CASSLGQGATNEQFF.

This clonotype was observed many times. The chain combines TRBV7-2 with TRBJ1-1, with 9 bases lining up with TRBD1. Germline V gene lookup returns CDR1 SGHTA and CDR2 FQGNSA. The V and J ends lost 4 bases and 4 bases, in that order; junction bases with no gene match: 7. The CDR3 length is 15 residues. The CDR3 here is CASSWTGEWGTEAFF. CDR3 bases: TGTGCCAGCAGCTGGACAGGGGAGTGGGGCACTGAAGCTTTCTTT.

The rearrangement joins TRBV19 to TRBJ1-2, with D possibly matching TRBD1 (6 bases). The CDR3 contains 15 residues. V lost 5 bases and J lost 8, with 21 bases in between. In germline, CDR1 is LNHDA, CDR2 SQIVND (reference sequence). CDR3 sequence (DNA): TGTGCCAGTAGTCTCTCGCTCAGGGGATCGACCGGCTACACCTTC. The encoded protein is CASSLSLRGSTGYTF.

In this sample, this clonotype turned up a few times. The chain combines TRBV7-9 with TRBJ2-1; possibly TRBD1 or TRBD2 for D (5 bases each). CDR3 length equals 12 residues. In germline, CDR1 is SEHNR, CDR2 FQNEAQ (reference sequence). Trimming took off 3 bases at V and 8 bases at J, with 8 bases between the two ends. CDR3 bases: TGTGCCAGCAGCTTTCGGGGCGATGAGCAGTTCTTC. Encoded protein: CASSFRGDEQFF.

Points on this clonotype: This may be a read error, as it is one base from a much larger clone. The rearrangement uses TRBV12-3 or TRBV12-4 and TRBJ2-3; D uncertain. CDR3 size: 16 residues. The CDR3 region has the DNA TGTGTCAGCAGTCCCTTGGCAGGCGACGCACAGGATACGCAGTATTTT. This sequence encodes CVSSPLAGDAQDTQYF.

The sample holds many counts of this clonotype. An end of the junction differs from the germline gene, which may be a read error. V gene TRBV29-1 combines with J gene TRBJ2-3; 8 nucleotides agree with TRBD2. The CDR3 runs to 13 residues. Germline-derived CDR1 and CDR2 are SQVTM and ANQGSEA. CDR3: CSVKPRSDTSGDF. For the CDR3, the DNA is TGCAGCGTTAAACCTAGGAGTGATACTAGCGGTGATTTT.

This clonotype was counted only a few times. The V call is TRBV6-6, the J call TRBJ2-5; 7 positions agree with TRBD2. Germline CDR1 and CDR2: MNHNY and SVGAGI (reference sequence). J was trimmed by 4 bases and V by 10 bases; bases with no gene match: 9. CDR3 length: 13 residues. The CDR3 DNA reads as TGTGCCACCACAGCGGGCGGGAGAGAGACCCAGTACTTC. Residues: CATTAGGRETQYF.

This clonotype was detected many times. The V call is TRBV7-2, the J call TRBJ1-2, with TRBD1 matching over 7 bases. Per the germline V gene, CDR1 is SGHTA and CDR2 is FQGNSA. With 4 bases clipped from V and 2 bases from J, the junction kept 4 bases outside the gene matches. This CDR3 is 14 amino acids long. CDR3 protein: CASSSDRANYGYTF. DNA of the CDR3: TGTGCCAGCAGCTCAGACAGGGCCAACTATGGCTACACCTTC.

The chain joins TRBV28 to TRBJ2-7, with 13 bases identical to TRBD2. V gave up 3 bases and J gave up 7 bases; unmatched junction bases: 12. The germline V gene has CDR1 MDHEN and CDR2 SYDVKM. CDR3 size: 17 residues. CDR3 protein: CASSFPTSGRARGEQYF. CDR3 sequence (DNA): TGTGCCAGCAGTTTCCCCACTAGCGGGAGGGCCCGAGGGGAGCAGTACTTC.

There are a few counts of this clonotype. The chain uses TRBV20-1 and TRBJ1-3; the match to TRBD1 covers 11 bases. CDR1 and CDR2 from the germline V gene are DFQATT and SNEGSKA (reference sequence). Losses at the gene ends were 4 bases for V and 7 bases for J; bases not matched to a gene: 3. The CDR3 is made up of 13 amino acids. The CDR3, as DNA: TGCAGTGCTATGGGACAGGGGGTGAACACCATATATTTT. Translating gives CSAMGQGVNTIYF.

This clonotype showed up just a few times. The V call is TRBV2, the J call TRBJ2-2; TRBD2 matches at 13 bases. CDR3 size: 16 residues. After removal of 4 bases from V and 1 base from J, the junction contained 0 bases not matched to a gene. Germline V gene data show CDR1 as SNHLY and CDR2 as FYNNEI. CDR3 DNA: TGTGCCAGCAGTGGACTAGCGGGGGGGAACACCGGGGAGCTGTTTTTT. Protein: CASSGLAGGNTGELFF.

This clonotype was counted ten times or more. The chain recombines TRBV5-1 with TRBJ2-1; D gene unclear. The CDR3 runs to 14 residues. The V and J ends lost 3 bases and 6 bases respectively, with 13 bases between them. CDR1 is SGHRS and CDR2 is YFSETQ in the germline V gene. The CDR3 DNA sequence: TGCGCCAGCAGCTGGTCCGGAACCACCAATGAGCAGTTCTTC. Its translation is CASSWSGTTNEQFF.

CDR3 protein: CASSSLPGALHF. The CDR3 DNA is TGTGCCAGCAGTTCTCTACCAGGGGCCCTCCACTTT. V gene TRBV28 combines with J gene TRBJ1-6; maybe TRBD1 (6 bases). This CDR3 comprises 12 residues. With 4 bases removed from V and 14 bases from J, the gap between germline ends came to 12 bases. CDR1 and CDR2 from the germline V gene are MDHEN and SYDVKM.

The chain recombines TRBV19 with TRBJ1-5, with TRBD1 identical over 8 bases. V lost 4 bases to trimming and J lost 4 bases; unmatched junction nucleotides: 9. CDR1 is LNHDA, CDR2 SQIVND, per germline (reference sequence). The CDR3 contains 16 residues. For the CDR3, the DNA is TGTGCCAGTAGTAGGGAGACAGGGGCGGGTAATCAGCCCCAGCATTTT. Its translation: CASSRETGAGNQPQHF.

This clonotype came up many times. This chain uses TRBV10-3 with TRBJ1-1; a possible D gene is TRBD1 (5 bases). Germline CDR1 and CDR2: ENHRY and SYGVKD. V was pared by 0 bases and J by 1 base, with 18 bases between. The CDR3 runs to 18 residues. This CDR3 reads CAISESGNTGGGNTEAFF. DNA for the CDR3: TGTGCCATCAGTGAGTCTGGTAATACTGGGGGGGGGAACACTGAAGCTTTCTTT.

This clonotype has only a few counts. The DNA of the CDR3 is TGTGCCAGCTCACCAACGGGGCAGACCTACGAGCAGTACTTC. As protein: CASSPTGQTYEQYF. The chain combines TRBV18 with TRBJ2-7, with D perhaps TRBD1 or TRBD2 (5 bases each). V shed 2 bases and J shed 2 bases, with 10 bases lying between them. Germline CDR1 KGHSH, CDR2 LQKENI. This CDR3 is 14 amino acids long.

At least ten counts were recorded for this clonotype. The V and J genes are TRBV7-3 and TRBJ2-1; TRBD2 aligns across 14 bases. Germline CDR1 reads SGHTA; CDR2 reads FQGTGA. CDR3 length: 19 residues. Trimming at V came to 0 bases and at J to 6 bases, leaving 10 bases not matched to a gene. The CDR3 DNA reads TGTGCCAGCAGCTTAACTTCGGGGGGACTAGCGGGAGTTTCCAATGAGCAGTTCTTC. Protein: CASSLTSGGLAGVSNEQFF. Looking up the rest from reference TRBV7-3 and TRBJ2-1 gives the full variable domain: GAGVSQTPSNKVTEKGKYVELRCDPISGHTALYWYRQSLGQGPEFLIYFQGTGAADDSGLPNDRFFAVRPEGSVSTLKIQRTERGDSAVYLCASSLTSGGLAGVSNEQFFGPGTRLTVL.

In this sample, this clonotype turned up many times. The chain couples TRBV7-2 to TRBJ1-1; D ambiguous. The CDR3 spans 13 residues. The V end lost 1 base, the J end lost 7 bases, and 10 bases lay between the germline ends. CDR1 is SGHTA and CDR2 is FQGNSA in the germline V gene. The CDR3 sequence: CASSLVRGVEAFF. The CDR3, as DNA: TGTGCCAGCAGCTTAGTTCGGGGAGTTGAAGCTTTCTTT.

The sample holds many counts of this clonotype. The chain couples TRBV7-2 to TRBJ1-5; D possibly corresponds to TRBD1 (6 bases). The CDR3 runs to 15 residues. V shed 1 base and J shed 9 bases, with 16 bases lying between them. Germline CDR1 SGHTA, CDR2 FQGNSA. In nucleotides, the CDR3 is TGTGCCAGCAGCTTAGTTGGGCAGGGGTTAAGGCCCCAGCATTTT. It specifies CASSLVGQGLRPQHF.

This clonotype came up many times. The rearrangement links TRBV6-2 or TRBV6-3 to TRBJ1-1, with D unclear. Trimming shortened V by 8 bases and J by 1 base, and 11 bases separated the two germline ends. This CDR3 has 13 amino acids. CDR1 and CDR2 from the germline V gene are MNHEY and SVGEGT. CDR3 loop: CASGERQNTEAFF. The CDR3 coding sequence is TGTGCCAGCGGGGAGCGACAGAACACTGAAGCTTTCTTT.